The 22 T cell receptor beta chains below all came from one sample that was sequenced in a study of tumor and adjacent non-tumor tissue in lung cancer. Three rounds of nested PCR, following a modified ARM-PCR protocol, produced the TCRbeta library. TCRdb re-called the multiplex PCR reads through MiXCR, storing one row per CDR3 protein. The sample includes 65,000 to 90,000 distinct CDR3 sequences, over 80% of them seen just once. RNA was extracted from bulk tissue without any cell sorting. The sequenced material came from lung tumor tissue. The receptors here all came from a woman aged 45-59 years with non-small cell lung cancer.

About this clonotype: Mismatch with germline at one junction end may stem from a read error. The chain recombines TRBV20-1 with TRBJ2-3; D might be TRBD1 (5 bases). The CDR3 is made up of 13 amino acids. Germline lookup yields CDR1 DFQATT and CDR2 SNEGSKA (reference sequence). In nucleotides, the CDR3 is TGCTGTGCGCGAAGTGGGGCAGTAAATACGCATTATTTT. Its translation: CCARSGAVNTHYF.

As for this clonotype: The junction does not match germline at one end; this may be a read error. This chain links TRBV11-3 with TRBJ2-1; 8 bases line up with TRBD2. The CDR3 loop spans 16 amino acids. Germline assignment: CDR1 SGHNT and CDR2 YENEEA. CDR3 sequence reads: CTISSPSGSSYYEQFF. The CDR3 nucleotides read TGTACCATCAGCTCCCCGAGCGGGAGTTCCTACTATGAGCAGTTCTTC.

About this clonotype: The junction differs from germline at one of its ends, possibly a read error. This chain joins TRBV11-2 and TRBJ2-3; possible D gene TRBD1, 5 bases. The germline CDR1 and CDR2 sequences are SGHAT and FQNNGV. The length of the CDR3 is 13 residues. The CDR3 DNA is TGTGCCAGCAGCGTAGGTGGGGCTGATACACAGTATTTT. Translated: CASSVGGADTQYF. Supplemented by reference TRBV11-2 and TRBJ2-3, the full variable domain reads EAGVAQSPRYKIIEKRQSVAFWCNPISGHATLYWYQQILGQGPKLLIQFQNNGVVDDSQLPKDRFSAERLKGVDSTLKIQPAKLEDSAVYLCASSVGGADTQYFGPGTRLTVL.

Sample share makes this clonotype medium-sized (0.01 to 0.1%). V gene TRBV4-1 combines with J gene TRBJ1-5; no clear D. The germline gives CDR1 MGHRA, CDR2 YSYEKL. This CDR3 is built from 15 residues. V gave up 0 bases and J gave up 0 bases, with 6 bases separating them. The CDR3 reads CASSQDQVSNQPQHF. The CDR3 DNA sequence: TGCGCCAGCAGCCAAGATCAGGTTAGCAATCAGCCCCAGCATTTT.

This clonotype was counted once. The chain links TRBV20-1 to TRBJ1-6; a possible D gene is TRBD1 (6 bases). V lost 7 bases and J lost 2, with 15 bases in between. The CDR3 spans 15 residues. Germline V gene data show CDR1 as DFQATT and CDR2 as SNEGSKA (reference sequence). DNA for the CDR3: TGCAGTGGCCACCGGAACAGGGCCTATAATTCACCCCTCCACTTT. This gives the protein CSGHRNRAYNSPLHF.

Comment on this clonotype: A read error may account for a junction end that differs from germline. This chain uses TRBV4-1 with TRBJ2-1; D remains ambiguous. The CDR3 runs to 15 residues. Germline assignment: CDR1 MGHRA and CDR2 YSYEKL. This CDR3 is CTSNQDQTSYNEQFF. In DNA, the CDR3 is TGCACCAGCAACCAAGATCAGACTTCCTACAATGAGCAGTTCTTC.

The chain recombines TRBV6-5 with TRBJ1-6; 9 positions agree with TRBD1. CDR3 length equals 14 residues. Per the germline V gene, CDR1 is MNHEY and CDR2 is SVGAGI. The CDR3 DNA sequence: TGTGACTGCAGACAACAGGGGGCCAATTCACCCCTCCACTTT. Protein sequence: CDCRQQGANSPLHF.

A remark on this clonotype: One end of the junction fails to match germline, which may point to a read error. V and J are TRBV20-1 and TRBJ2-7; D might be TRBD1 or TRBD2, each matching 5 bases. The CDR3 is 14 residues long. Germline-derived CDR1 and CDR2 are DFQATT and SNEGSKA (reference sequence). CDR3 nucleotides: TGCAGTGCCCTCCCGGGGACGCAACCCTACGAGCCGTACTTC. The encoded protein is CSALPGTQPYEPYF.

With respect to this clonotype: At one boundary the junction diverges from the germline segment, which might be a read error. CDR3: CSAMVADYGYTF. CDR3 DNA: TGCAGTGCTATGGTGGCAGACTATGGCTACACTTTC. The V gene is TRBV20-1, the J gene TRBJ1-2, with unresolved D. This CDR3 has 12 residues. Germline CDR1 DFQATT, CDR2 SNEGSKA (reference sequence).

This clonotype showed up just a few times. Germline and junction disagree at one end, which may indicate a read error. This chain connects TRBV4-1 to TRBJ2-3, with D maybe TRBD2 (7 bases). CDR1 and CDR2 (germline): MGHRA, YSYEKL. The CDR3 sequence is 16 residues long. CDR3 residues: CASSQEGGSGTDTQYF. The CDR3 coding sequence is TGCGCCAGCAGTCAAGAGGGGGGGTCAGGCACAGATACGCAGTATTTT.

In this sample, this clonotype turned up many times. V and J are TRBV6-6 and TRBJ1-4, with TRBD1 matching over 11 bases. Per germline, CDR1 MNHNY and CDR2 SVGAGI (reference sequence). The junction had 13 bases not matched to a gene; V was cut back by 6 bases and J by 7 bases. The CDR3 has 17 residues. This CDR3 reads CASRLHGTGGFGEKLFF. In DNA form, the CDR3 reads TGTGCCAGCAGATTACATGGGACAGGGGGTTTTGGTGAAAAACTGTTTTTT.

To note about this clonotype: Relative to the germline gene, one junction end is altered; a read error may explain this. The chain couples TRBV10-3 to TRBJ1-2; tentative D call: TRBD1 (5 bases). CDR3 length: 12 amino acids. Germline values: CDR1 ENHRY, CDR2 SYGVKD. CDR3 in amino acids: CASPAVGTGYTF. In DNA form, the CDR3 reads TGCGCCAGCCCCGCCGTGGGGACTGGCTACACCTTC.

As for this clonotype: Because it lacks the conserved phenylalanine or tryptophan at the end, this CDR3 is likely a read error. The V call is TRBV11-2, the J call TRBJ2-7, with D perhaps matching TRBD2 (5 bases). Germline CDR1 reads SGHAT; CDR2 reads FQNNGV. This CDR3 comprises 15 residues. Here the CDR3 DNA reads TGTACCAGCGGCTTATCTCCGAGTCCCTCCTACGAGCAGTACTCC. Translation: CTSGLSPSPSYEQYS.

As to this clonotype: This may be a read error: a much more frequent sequence differs by one nucleotide. The chain carries TRBV28 and TRBJ2-2; D is ambiguous. This CDR3 has 14 amino acids. The germline V gene encodes CDR1 MDHEN and CDR2 SYDVKM. Trimming removed 5 bases at V and 1 base at J, with 8 bases between. CDR3 in DNA: TGTGCCAGCAGTGATTCAGTGAACACCGGGGAGCTGTTTTTT. Its translation is CASSDSVNTGELFF.

This chain joins TRBV5-4 and TRBJ2-3; unclear D gene. In germline, CDR1 is SGHNT, CDR2 YYREEE (reference sequence). This CDR3 spans 15 amino acids. The V and J ends lost 4 bases and 3 bases respectively, with 15 bases between them. The CDR3 loop reads CASSLGTVGTDTQYF. CDR3 DNA: TGTGCCAGCAGCCTGGGAACAGTGGGAACAGATACGCAGTATTTT.

The chain carries TRBV29-1 and TRBJ2-5; D gene unclear. Germline V gene data show CDR1 as SQVTM and CDR2 as ANQGSEA. Trimming shortened V by 8 bases and J by 5 bases, and 21 bases separated the two germline ends. This CDR3 is built from 14 residues. As DNA, the CDR3 is TGCAGCATCAAATTACACCAACCGCAGGAGACCCAGTACTTC. Its protein is CSIKLHQPQETQYF.

Points on this clonotype: Compared with germline, one end of the junction differs, possibly owing to a read error. The chain is built from TRBV11-2 and TRBJ2-2, with TRBD2 identical over 9 bases. Germline values: CDR1 SGHAT, CDR2 FQNNGV. CDR3 size: 16 residues. CDR3 in amino acids: CDSSSMTGGRVGELLF. The CDR3 DNA reads as TGTGACAGCAGCTCAATGACTGGCGGGAGGGTCGGGGAGCTGTTGTTT.

Comment on this clonotype: One end of the junction does not line up with germline, which may come from a read error. This chain links TRBV4-1 with TRBJ2-5, with D uncertain. Germline-derived CDR1 and CDR2 are MGHRA and YSYEKL. This CDR3 has 16 residues. The CDR3 is CATSQAKRNGQETQYF. The CDR3 DNA sequence: TGTGCCACCAGCCAAGCCAAGAGGAACGGCCAAGAGACCCAATACTTC.

Remarks on this clonotype: A read error may account for a junction end that differs from germline. The chain links TRBV6-6 to TRBJ2-1; D gene ambiguous. Germline CDR1 is MNHNY and CDR2 is SVGAGI (reference sequence). The CDR3 has 19 amino acids. This CDR3 is CDSSYFAGMAATFYDEKFF. CDR3 nucleotide sequence: TGTGACAGCAGTTACTTTGCCGGAATGGCGGCTACCTTCTACGATGAGAAGTTCTTC.

Notes on this clonotype: No conserved phenylalanine or tryptophan is present at the end of the CDR3, so a read error is the likely explanation. It is unclear where the CDR3 begins or ends on the DNA, so no DNA is shown, and the CDR3 is as TCRdb lists it. The chain is built from TRBV6-5 and TRBJ2-6; the table's TRBD1 call for D was not verified on the DNA. 16 amino acids form the CDR3, both terminal residues included. CDR1 is MNHEY and CDR2 is SVGAGI in the germline V gene. The CDR3 loop is CTSRYTGFSGANVLTI.

Note on this clonotype: Mismatch with germline at one junction end may stem from a read error. The chain combines TRBV10-2 with TRBJ1-5; D might be TRBD1 (6 bases). Germline values: CDR1 WSHSY, CDR2 SAAADI. The CDR3 length is 16 residues. CDR3 in amino acids: CASSVGHHYSNQPHDF. The CDR3, as DNA: TGCGCCAGCAGTGTGGGACACCATTATAGCAATCAGCCCCATGATTTT.

The V gene is TRBV29-1, the J gene TRBJ2-1, with 9 bases matching TRBD2. V lost 5 bases, J lost 0 bases, and 8 bases stayed unmatched. Germline CDR1 SQVTM, CDR2 ANQGSEA. The CDR3 totals 16 residues. The CDR3 DNA reads TGCAGCGTTAAAGGGACTAGCCCCCGCTCCTACAATGAGCAGTTCTTC. It codes for CSVKGTSPRSYNEQFF.